Below, 26 T cell receptor beta chains from the same sample are listed, as sequenced in a study of CD8 T cells in ankylosing spondylitis. TCRdb fed the 5' RACE reads into MiXCR, producing one record per CDR3 protein. The sample has about 240,000 distinct CDR3 sequences; under 12% are singletons. The sample comprised blood, either unsorted or a sorted T cell fraction (not recorded which). The receptor source for this set is a male donor with ankylosing spondylitis or in good health (not recorded which).

This chain links TRBV6-1 with TRBJ2-7; possible D gene TRBD2, 7 bases. CDR1 is MNHNS, CDR2 SASEGT, per germline. The V and J ends lost 11 bases and 4 bases respectively, with 18 bases between them. CDR3 length equals 13 residues. As DNA, the CDR3 is TGTGCCTCGGTGGGGGCGGGAGAGTACGAGCAGTACTTC. Protein product: CASVGAGEYEQYF.

Ten or more counts support this clonotype. The CDR3 protein is CASSQTTGELFF. The CDR3 DNA is TGTGCCAGCAGCCAAACCACCGGGGAGCTGTTTTTT. V gene TRBV3-1 combines with J gene TRBJ2-2; unclear D gene. Trimming cost V 2 bases and J 4 bases, with 2 bases left between them. The CDR3 contains 12 residues. From germline, CDR1 is LGHDT and CDR2 YNNKEL (reference sequence).

The sample holds many counts of this clonotype. This chain joins TRBV7-9 and TRBJ2-2, with 8 bases that match TRBD2. Losses at the gene ends were 6 bases for V and 5 bases for J; bases not matched to a gene: 11. Germline V gene data show CDR1 as SEHNR and CDR2 as FQNEAQ (reference sequence). CDR3 size: 16 residues. CDR3 DNA: TGTGCCAGCAGTCCCCCCAGGGCTAGCGGGACCGGGGAGCTGTTTTTT. Protein product: CASSPPRASGTGELFF.

A single count supports this clonotype. The V call is TRBV7-9, the J call TRBJ2-2, with D possibly TRBD1 on 5 matching bases. The V gene lost 3 bases and the J gene lost 8 bases, with 13 bases spanning the gap. The CDR3 runs to 14 residues. The V gene's germline CDR1 is SEHNR and CDR2 FQNEAQ (reference sequence). CDR3 DNA sequence: TGTGCCAGCAGCTTCCCCATTGGGGCTGGGGAGCTGTTTTTT. Its translation is CASSFPIGAGELFF.

The chain employs TRBV6-5 and TRBJ1-1; D may be TRBD1 (5 bases). V was trimmed by 4 bases and J by 5 bases, leaving 17 bases between them. The CDR3 length is 15 residues. Germline values: CDR1 MNHEY, CDR2 SVGAGI. CDR3 in DNA: TGTGCCAGCAGTTCCCTCGTGAGGGCAGGGACTGAAGCTTTCTTT. It yields the protein CASSSLVRAGTEAFF.

This clonotype was seen repeatedly, ten times or more. The chain employs TRBV12-3 or TRBV12-4 and TRBJ2-7; 8 bases match TRBD1. This CDR3 comprises 14 residues. The junction had 4 bases not matched to a gene; V was cut back by 6 bases and J by 0 bases. CDR3 region: CASSRTGTSYEQYF. CDR3 bases: TGTGCCAGCAGCCGGACAGGGACCTCCTACGAGCAGTACTTC.

This clonotype occurred many times. Here the CDR3 reads CASSFKGSTTDTQYF. CDR3 DNA sequence: TGCGCCAGCAGCTTCAAGGGATCCACCACAGATACGCAGTATTTT. The V and J genes are TRBV5-1 and TRBJ2-3; D is uncertain. CDR3 length: 15 amino acids. From germline, CDR1 is SGHRS and CDR2 YFSETQ. V dropped 2 bases and J dropped 2 bases, with 12 bases sitting between them.

This clonotype was counted at least ten times. The CDR3 DNA reads TGCGCCAGCAGCCCGGGACAGGGATGGAGCCCCTATAATTCACCCCTCCACTTT. It is translated as CASSPGQGWSPYNSPLHF. The genes are TRBV5-1 and TRBJ1-6, with TRBD1 matching over 9 bases. Per germline, CDR1 SGHRS and CDR2 YFSETQ. This CDR3 has 18 residues. Trimming cost V 4 bases and J 2 bases; bases outside gene matches: 10.

This chain joins TRBV10-1 and TRBJ1-1, with D perhaps TRBD1 (5 bases). The CDR3 contains 15 residues. Trimming shortened V by 6 bases and J by 0 bases, and 14 bases separated the two germline ends. Germline V CDR1 and CDR2: WNHNN, SYGVQD (reference sequence). CDR3 amino acids: CASRVRQSMNTEAFF. The DNA for the CDR3 is TGCGCCAGCAGGGTTCGACAGTCCATGAACACTGAAGCTTTCTTT.

In its sample, this clonotype was seen many times. The V gene is TRBV19, the J gene TRBJ2-1, with 8 positions matching TRBD2. The CDR3 runs to 15 residues. Germline V CDR1 and CDR2: LNHDA, SQIVND (reference sequence). The junction had 4 bases not matched to a gene; V was cut back by 1 base and J by 5 bases. The CDR3 DNA is TGTGCCAGTAGTATAGGGACTAGCTTCGACAATGAGCAGTTCTTC. Its translation is CASSIGTSFDNEQFF.

This clonotype was found many times. The chain is built from TRBV6-6 and TRBJ1-2; the D gene is possibly TRBD1 (6 bases). In germline, CDR1 is MNHNY, CDR2 SVGAGI (reference sequence). The CDR3 sequence is 13 residues long. V shed 5 bases and J shed 4 bases, with 11 bases lying between them. The CDR3 DNA is TGTGCCAGCAGTCCGCAGGGGATCTATGGCTACACCTTC. It specifies CASSPQGIYGYTF.

This clonotype was counted at least ten times. The genes are TRBV12-3 or TRBV12-4 and TRBJ2-5; D perhaps matches TRBD1 (6 bases). The CDR3 is made up of 14 amino acids. The germline V and J ends were trimmed by 7 bases and 2 bases, with 14 bases remaining between them. The CDR3 region has the DNA TGTGCCAGCACCTCGACAGGCCCTCAAGAGACCCAGTACTTC. Translation: CASTSTGPQETQYF.

This clonotype has a handful of counts. The chain employs TRBV5-5 and TRBJ2-6, with D possibly being TRBD2 (6 bases). Trimming left V 3 bases short and J 3 bases short, with 10 bases between. The CDR3 covers 15 residues. Germline values: CDR1 SGHKS, CDR2 YYEKEE (reference sequence). Written as DNA, the CDR3 is TGTGCCAGCAGCTCGGTCGGGAGTGGGGCCAACGTCCTGACTTTC. Its translation: CASSSVGSGANVLTF. Full variable domain (remainder filled in from reference TRBV5-5 and TRBJ2-6): DAGVTQSPTHLIKTRGQQVTLRCSPISGHKSVSWYQQVLGQGPQFIFQYYEKEERGRGNFPDRFSARQFPNYSSELNVNALLLGDSALYLCASSSVGSGANVLTFGAGSRLTVL.

In its sample, this clonotype was seen a few times. The chain has TRBV29-1 and TRBJ2-1; D may match TRBD1 or TRBD2 (5 bases each). V lost 7 bases and J 6 bases, leaving 19 bases between the germline ends. Germline V CDR1 and CDR2: SQVTM, ANQGSEA. The CDR3 totals 14 residues. The CDR3 DNA follows: TGCAGCGCCCGAAGGGACCCTCCTGTCAATGAGCAGTTCTTC. Translating gives CSARRDPPVNEQFF.

This clonotype appeared many times. J is TRBJ2-1 and V is TRBV5-1; TRBD2 aligns across 13 bases. The CDR3 sequence is 17 residues long. CDR1 is SGHRS and CDR2 is YFSETQ in the germline V gene. Trimming at V came to 2 bases and at J to 5 bases, leaving 7 bases not matched to a gene. For the CDR3, the DNA is TGCGCCAGCAGCTTCGGACTAGCGGGAGTCACGAACAATGAGCAGTTCTTC. Its protein is CASSFGLAGVTNNEQFF.

This clonotype was recorded many times. V usage is TRBV21-1 and J usage is TRBJ2-7; the listed D gene, TRBD1, was not tested against the DNA. TRBV21-1 is tagged as a pseudogene. This CDR3 spans 17 amino acids. The DNA for the CDR3 is TGTGCCAGCAGCAAGCCGCCGGGGACGGGACATTCCTACGAGCAGTACTTC. Its protein is CASSKPPGTGHSYEQYF.

This clonotype was counted many times. The chain uses TRBV7-8 and TRBJ2-7, with 7 bases that match TRBD1. V shed 3 bases, J shed 3 bases, and the junction held 11 bases outside the gene matches. Germline values: CDR1 SGHVS, CDR2 FQNEAQ. This CDR3 spans 16 amino acids. Here the CDR3 DNA reads TGTGCCAGCAGCTTCTATGGACAGGTCTCCATCTACGAGCAGTACTTC. Its protein product is CASSFYGQVSIYEQYF.

This clonotype was observed many times. CDR3 DNA: TGTGCCATCAGTCTAGGAGGACAGCAAGAGACCCAGTACTTC. It encodes CAISLGGQQETQYF. The V call is TRBV10-3, the J call TRBJ2-5; the D gene is possibly TRBD1 (6 bases). This CDR3 spans 14 amino acids. Trimming cost V 5 bases and J 2 bases, with 12 bases left between them. The germline gives CDR1 ENHRY, CDR2 SYGVKD.

This clonotype has at least ten counts. The rearrangement joins TRBV5-1 to TRBJ1-1; possible D gene TRBD1, 5 bases. Germline V lookup: CDR1 SGHRS, CDR2 YFSETQ. The CDR3 spans 13 residues. Trimming left V 4 bases short and J 7 bases short, with 14 bases between. CDR3 nucleotides: TGCGCCAGCAGCGTGGACTTCCAGGGTGAAGCTTTCTTT. It translates to CASSVDFQGEAFF.

This clonotype was seen many times. At one end, the junction sequence differs from germline, possibly due to a read error. The V gene is TRBV12-3 or TRBV12-4, the J gene TRBJ2-4; 11 bases align to TRBD2. This CDR3 has 16 residues. The CDR3, as DNA: TGTGCCAGCAGCTTAGCGGGAGGGCCAACCAAAAACATTCAGTACTTC. This sequence encodes CASSLAGGPTKNIQYF.

This clonotype was found many times. The CDR3 DNA reads TGTGCCAGCAGTGAGCTGGCAGGGGCTGGAAACACCATATATTTT. It specifies CASSELAGAGNTIYF. The chain couples TRBV25-1 to TRBJ1-3; maybe TRBD1 (6 bases). With 3 bases removed from V and 2 bases from J, the gap between germline ends came to 11 bases. The length of the CDR3 is 15 residues. Germline assignment: CDR1 MGHDK and CDR2 SYGVNS.

This clonotype has ten or more counts. The chain couples TRBV12-5 to TRBJ1-1; D not certain. The CDR3 spans 13 residues. Trimming stripped 2 bases from V and 2 bases from J, with 6 bases between. Looked up from germline, CDR1 is LGHNT and CDR2 is FRNRAP. CDR3: CASGLNSNTEAFF. CDR3 in DNA: TGTGCTAGTGGTTTGAACAGCAACACTGAAGCTTTCTTT.

The gene calls are TRBV7-2 and TRBJ2-2, with D hard to call. The V gene lost 6 bases and the J gene lost 5 bases, with 7 bases spanning the gap. Looked up from germline, CDR1 is SGHTA and CDR2 is FQGNSA. This CDR3 is built from 12 residues. The CDR3: CASRDGTGELFF. CDR3 nucleotide sequence: TGTGCCAGCAGGGATGGGACCGGGGAGCTGTTTTTT.

This clonotype has ten or more counts. The V gene is TRBV6-1, the J gene TRBJ2-7, with D maybe TRBD2 (6 bases). Germline V gene data show CDR1 as MNHNS and CDR2 as SASEGT. Deletions cut 5 bases from V and 7 bases from J, with 15 bases between. CDR3 length: 13 residues. CDR3 DNA sequence: TGTGCCAGCAGTCCACTAGCTTCGGGGGAGCAGTACTTC. Protein: CASSPLASGEQYF.

This clonotype was found many times. This chain uses TRBV27 with TRBJ2-2; D uncertain. V was shortened by 3 bases and J by 3 bases, with 8 bases between the two germline ends. CDR3 length: 14 residues. Germline V gene sequence: CDR1 MNHEY, CDR2 SMNVEV (reference sequence). CDR3 residues: CASSFEAYTGELFF. The CDR3 DNA is TGTGCCAGCAGTTTCGAAGCTTACACCGGGGAGCTGTTTTTT.

This clonotype has at least ten counts. This chain uses TRBV7-6 with TRBJ1-3; 9 bases are shared with TRBD1. The V gene's germline CDR1 is SGHVS and CDR2 FNYEAQ. J was trimmed by 8 bases and V by 4 bases; bases with no gene match: 3. This CDR3 spans 13 amino acids. DNA of the CDR3: TGTGCCAGCAGCTCCAGACAGGGGGACACCATATATTTT. It encodes CASSSRQGDTIYF.